The 3 T cell receptor beta chains reported below all come from one sample, sequenced in a study of cytomegalovirus exposure and HLA in healthy donors. With 60 Vbeta and 13 Jbeta primers, the PCR was carried out. Produced via immunoSEQ multiplex PCR; TCRdb's table is partial and in-frame only. The sample has fewer than 300,000 clones; about four fifths are singletons. Sequenced sample: PBMCs. The receptors originated from a girl aged 2 to 9 in good health and CMV-seronegative.

The chain carries TRBV14 and TRBJ1-1, with a weak D call TRBD1 (5 bases). Germline lookup yields CDR1 SGHDN and CDR2 FVKESK. V was clipped by 1 base and J by 1 base, with 10 bases between them. This CDR3 is built from 15 residues. CDR3 nucleotide sequence: TGTGCCAGCAGCCAAGTAAGGGGAAGGAACACTGAAGCTTTCTTT. It encodes CASSQVRGRNTEAFF.

This clone occurred a few times. This chain joins TRBV19 and TRBJ2-7; 7 bases fit TRBD1. There are 15 residues in the CDR3. Germline V gene data show CDR1 as LNHDA and CDR2 as SQIVND (reference sequence). The junction had 8 bases not matched to a gene; V was cut back by 3 bases and J by 3 bases. The CDR3 loop reads CASSIVQGSFYEQYF. The CDR3 DNA sequence: TGTGCCAGTAGTATCGTACAGGGGAGTTTCTACGAGCAGTACTTC. Complete variable domain (other parts from reference TRBV19 and TRBJ2-7): DGGITQSPKYLFRKEGQNVTLSCEQNLNHDAMYWYRQDPGQGLRLIYYSQIVNDFQKGDIAEGYSVSREKKESFPLTVTSAQKNPTAFYLCASSIVQGSFYEQYFGPGTRLTVT.

The chain uses TRBV7-9 and TRBJ2-2; D is uncertain. V lost 0 bases, J lost 3 bases, and 11 bases lay in between. Germline CDR1 reads SEHNR; CDR2 reads FQNEAQ (reference sequence). The CDR3 covers 16 residues. CDR3 protein: CASSLAFWRDTGELFF. The CDR3 DNA follows: TGTGCCAGCAGCTTAGCTTTTTGGAGAGACACCGGGGAGCTGTTTTTT. Full variable domain (outside the CDR3, taken from reference TRBV7-9 and TRBJ2-2): DTGVSQNPRHKITKRGQNVTFRCDPISEHNRLYWYRQTLGQGPEFLTYFQNEAQLEKSRLLSDRFSAERPKGSFSTLEIQRTEQGDSAMYLCASSLAFWRDTGELFFGEGSRLTVL.